This entry features one T cell receptor (beta chain) sequence. The antigen remains unidentified. This specimen belongs to a study of CD8+CD57+ T cells in acquired aplastic anemia. For the study at large: Recorded DNA amounts for sorted CD4+ and CD8+ cells had an average of around 3.5 ug. As sequenced from healthy donors, CD4+ cells averaged about 11 million reads.

General study points: CD8+ Simpson's diversity showed no significant patient-control difference. About 27 shared CD8+ CDR3s appeared highly expressed within patients' immunodominant clones.

The TCR beta profiling, which covered VDJ combination and CDR3 sequence, was carried out using genomic DNA as the template. TCRdb itself ran the reads through MiXCR, one entry per CDR3 protein. The data show hundreds of thousands of distinct CDR3 sequences, 55% to 75% seen once. Germline-derived CDR1 and CDR2 are SGHTS and YDEGEE. J gave up 2 bases and V 4 bases, and 7 bases lay outside the gene matches. This CDR3 region has 15 residues. The receptor was derived from a human donor in good health, serving as a control. The V call is TRBV5-8, the J call TRBJ2-7, with 9 bases matching TRBD1. Sequenced input: sorted CD4+, CD8+, or CD8+CD57+ T cells (not recorded which) from PBMCs. In nucleotides, the CDR3 is TGTGCCAGCAGCCAGACAGGGGGGGGCGCCTACGAGCAGTACTTC. Translation gives CASSQTGGGAYEQYF.